This T cell receptor (beta chain) was profiled in a study of T cells in Graves' hyperthyroidism and ophthalmopathy. Study results and limitations: A model built on 13 V-J features separated ophthalmopathy from stable hyperthyroidism. With a median lead of around 6.7 months before onset, the model predicted ophthalmopathy.

TCR beta CDR3 regions were amplified from RNA transcripts. Primed by the HTBI set, a first-round RT-PCR was run on the TCR CDR3. TCRdb passed the multiplex PCR reads through MiXCR, listing each CDR3 protein once. This table holds some 360,000 distinct CDR3 sequences, around 18% found once. CDR1 is SGHRS and CDR2 is YFSETQ in the germline V gene. The V gene lost 0 bases and the J gene lost 3 bases, with 12 bases spanning the gap. The CDR3 is made up of 15 amino acids. Ophthalmopathy in the patients scored at least 3 on Clinical Activity Score and at least 4 on NOSPECS grade, lasting under 3 months. Clinical symptoms, serum thyroxine, TRAb, thyroid ultrasound and orbital computed tomography established diagnosis. On this clonotype itself: Its antigen is as yet unknown.

Sequences were obtained from blood. The TCR comes from a woman aged 35 to 49 with Graves' ophthalmopathy. The V gene is TRBV5-1, the J gene TRBJ2-5, with D maybe TRBD1 (6 bases). CDR3 residues: CASSLADTGKETQYF. The CDR3 coding sequence is TGCGCCAGCAGCTTGGCCGACACAGGGAAAGAGACCCAGTACTTC.